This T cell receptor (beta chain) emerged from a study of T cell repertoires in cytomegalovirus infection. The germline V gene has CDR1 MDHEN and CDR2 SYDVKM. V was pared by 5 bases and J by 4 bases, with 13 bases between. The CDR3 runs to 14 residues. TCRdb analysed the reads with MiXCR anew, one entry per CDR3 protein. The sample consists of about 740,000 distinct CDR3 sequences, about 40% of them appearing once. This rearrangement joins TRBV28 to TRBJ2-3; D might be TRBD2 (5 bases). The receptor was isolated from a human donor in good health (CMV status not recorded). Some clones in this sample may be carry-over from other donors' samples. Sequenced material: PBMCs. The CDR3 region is CASSPVRGPDTQYF. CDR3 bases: TGTGCCAGCAGTCCCGTCCGCGGGCCAGATACGCAGTATTTT.